Reported below is one T cell receptor beta chain. Antigen specificity is unknown. V shed 4 bases and J 6 bases; nucleotides not matched to a gene: 7. Germline values: CDR1 SNHLY, CDR2 FYNNEI. CDR3 length: 14 amino acids. This sample's time point: cycle 4 day 1 (C4D1), after less than 7 weeks of nivolumab. In every patient, relapse followed autologous stem cell transplantation, while exposure to brentuximab vedotin differed. Negative magnetic selection isolated CD4+ T cells from thawed PBMCs. Best responses fell into complete response, partial response or progressive disease. Method: immunoSEQ multiplex PCR; TCRdb's copy keeps in-frame clones and lacks some. The sample includes around 18,000 clones, around 80% of them seen just once. These data originate in a study of PD-1 blockade in classical Hodgkin lymphoma. The wider study: Administration of nivolumab to patients was at 3 mg/kg intravenously every 2 weeks.

Study-wide results and caveats: A significant rise in TCR diversity by C4D1 was seen for CD4+ but not CD8+ cells.

The sequence was collected from a human donor with classical Hodgkin lymphoma. The V gene is TRBV2, the J gene TRBJ2-5; 8 positions match TRBD1. The sequencing here drew on CD4+ T cells from blood, taken before the fourth cycle of nivolumab. In DNA form, the CDR3 reads TGTGCCAGCAGTGTCACAGGGGGTAAACAGACCCAGTACTTC. Translated, it gives CASSVTGGKQTQYF.